These T cell receptor beta chains were read from a single sample in a study of cytomegalovirus exposure and HLA in healthy donors. The repertoire was sequenced with immunoSEQ multiplex PCR; TCRdb's copy has only in-frame clones and lacks some. The sample lists around 200,000 clones, roughly 88% seen once, with roughly 3% in the top ten. The sample taken for sequencing was PBMCs. These receptors were collected from a woman aged 18 to 35 in good health and CMV-seronegative. Each CDR3 is given with its conserved first and last residue. The order of the fields is V gene, clone size, CDR3 protein. Rows may omit the clone size; those that give it use once, few, many or a size class.

V gene: TRBV28
clone size: NA
CDR3 protein: CASSLYLGLAGGSQETQYF

V gene: TRBV2
clone size: few
CDR3 protein: CASSDSSYEQYF

V gene: TRBV27
clone size: NA
CDR3 protein: CASSLVLAGVYEQYF

V gene: TRBV2
clone size: NA
CDR3 protein: CASRGRGQGNEQYF

V gene: TRBV5-1
clone size: NA
CDR3 protein: CASSPTGPTYEQYF

V gene: TRBV12-5
clone size: NA
CDR3 protein: CASGWTSGRVNTGELFF

V gene: TRBV2
clone size: NA
CDR3 protein: CASSEALGTAVGETQYF

V gene: TRBV7-9
clone size: NA
CDR3 protein: CASSLSEGPRDTQYF

V gene: TRBV18
clone size: NA
CDR3 protein: CASSPQGGLGGDTQYF

V gene: TRBV29-1
clone size: once
CDR3 protein: CSVDWGQINTEAFF

V gene: TRBV2
clone size: NA
CDR3 protein: CARKAGVNTGELFF

V gene: TRBV29-1
clone size: NA
CDR3 protein: CSISGGTLETQYF

V gene: TRBV11-2
clone size: NA
CDR3 protein: CASSSIGTSGRNEQFF

V gene: TRBV13
clone size: NA
CDR3 protein: CASSSGLADTDTQYF

V gene: TRBV28
clone size: NA
CDR3 protein: CASGVRRAGDFF

V gene: TRBV4-3
clone size: NA
CDR3 protein: CASSQDRDSLNIQYF

V gene: TRBV6-5
clone size: few
CDR3 protein: CASSYSISGGTEAFF

V gene: TRBV27
clone size: once
CDR3 protein: CASSPTEKDRGALAFF

V gene: TRBV29-1
clone size: NA
CDR3 protein: CSVEAPSSGNYNEQFF

V gene: TRBV14
clone size: NA
CDR3 protein: CASSQRQGSYGYTF

V gene: TRBV7-2
clone size: NA
CDR3 protein: CASSLKTSGDLYEQYF

V gene: TRBV19
clone size: NA
CDR3 protein: CASSATGQRQPQHF

V gene: TRBV5-1
clone size: NA
CDR3 protein: CASRGLAASTDTQYF